What follows describes a single TCR beta chain. This sample was taken from a study of blood T cell repertoires in COVID-19. Study in general: Italy, Spain and the United States were the sources of the convalescent and acute COVID-19 samples. The cDNA or gDNA used as material had been derived from T cells, B-cell-depleted T cells, or PBMCs.

Per the germline V gene, CDR1 is SGHTA and CDR2 is FQGNSA. There are 12 residues in the CDR3. V lost 2 bases and J lost 8, with 9 bases in between. In the authors' workflow: Amplification with reference gene primers provided the estimates of nucleated cell counts. Only in-frame clones appear in the TCRdb table, and some are missing; sequencing was by immunoSEQ multiplex PCR. The V and J calls and clone size come from that table; D and trimming were worked out from the DNA. The data hold around 50,000 clones, with around 87% observed a single time. Patients of the Seattle cohort, enrolled during active infection, were followed longitudinally.

This sequence joins TRBV7-2 and TRBJ1-2; possibly TRBD1 for D (5 bases). This receptor was obtained from an older woman with COVID-19, enrolled during active disease. Input material: peripheral blood. CDR3 bases: TGTGCCAGCAGCTTACGGGGGGTGGGCTACACCTTC. It encodes CASSLRGVGYTF. Filled out from reference TRBV7-2 and TRBJ1-2, the complete variable domain reads GAGVSQSPSNKVTEKGKDVELRCDPISGHTALYWYRQSLGQGLEFLIYFQGNSAPDKSGLPSDRFSAERTGGSVSTLTIQRTQQEDSAVYLCASSLRGVGYTFGSGTRLTVV.